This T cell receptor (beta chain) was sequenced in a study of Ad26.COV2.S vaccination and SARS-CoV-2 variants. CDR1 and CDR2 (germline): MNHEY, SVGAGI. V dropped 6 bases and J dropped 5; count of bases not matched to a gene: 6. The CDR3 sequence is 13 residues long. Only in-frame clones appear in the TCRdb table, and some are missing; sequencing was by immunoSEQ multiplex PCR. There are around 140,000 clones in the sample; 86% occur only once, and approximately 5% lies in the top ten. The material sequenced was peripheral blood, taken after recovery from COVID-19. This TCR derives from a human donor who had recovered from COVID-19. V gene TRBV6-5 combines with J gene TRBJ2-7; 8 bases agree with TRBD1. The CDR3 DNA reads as TGTGCCAGCAGGGAGACAGGGGTCAACGAGCAGTACTTC. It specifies CASRETGVNEQYF.